These 12 T cell receptor beta chains were sequenced from one sample in a study of blood T cells in healthy people across ages. A second PCR of 7 to 11 cycles used a sample-barcoded 5' primer and a J-beta primer mix. TCRdb ran MiXCR on the 5' RACE reads and lists one entry per CDR3 protein. In the table there are fewer than 650,000 distinct CDR3 sequences, 25% to 35% of which are singletons. These same data were also listed under a study on T cells of mothers and their children.

Sequenced: blood. These receptors were collected from a boy aged 2 to 10 in good health.

This rearrangement joins TRBV15 to TRBJ1-1; unclear D gene. Germline V gene lookup returns CDR1 LNHNV and CDR2 YYDKDF (reference sequence). Trimming removed 3 bases at V and 3 bases at J, with 8 bases between. The CDR3 is made up of 13 amino acids. The chain's CDR3 is CATSRVGYTEAFF. In DNA, the CDR3 is TGTGCCACCAGCAGGGTTGGGTACACTGAAGCTTTCTTT.

This clonotype showed up just a few times. CDR3: CASSKAGSGGSYEQYF. The DNA of the CDR3 is TGTGCCAGCAGCAAAGCCGGTAGCGGGGGTTCCTACGAGCAGTACTTC. The gene calls are TRBV21-1 and TRBJ2-7; no check of the table's D call, TRBD2, against the DNA was made. TRBV21-1 represents a pseudogene. The CDR3 runs to 16 residues.

The chain couples TRBV30 to TRBJ1-4; D uncertain. CDR1 and CDR2 from the germline V gene are GTSNPN and SVGIG (reference sequence). The CDR3 is 14 amino acids. V lost 0 bases and J 4 bases, leaving 9 bases between the germline ends. CDR3 DNA sequence: TGTGCCTGGAGTGTACCCAGAAGTAATGAAAAACTGTTTTTT. Protein sequence: CAWSVPRSNEKLFF.

The chain carries TRBV20-1 and TRBJ2-5; D is uncertain. With 3 bases removed from V and 1 base from J, the gap between germline ends came to 18 bases. The CDR3 totals 16 residues. Germline lookup yields CDR1 DFQATT and CDR2 SNEGSKA (reference sequence). CDR3 nucleotide sequence: TGCAGTGCTAGCGCCCCATATGACTCAACCCAAGAGACCCAGTACTTC. Protein sequence: CSASAPYDSTQETQYF.

The V gene is TRBV27, the J gene TRBJ2-7; TRBD1 matches 7 bases. The CDR3 loop spans 14 amino acids. Looked up from germline, CDR1 is MNHEY and CDR2 is SMNVEV (reference sequence). V gave up 6 bases and J gave up 2 bases; unmatched junction bases: 7. The CDR3 nucleotides are TGTGCCAGCAGACGGGACAGAAAAACCTACGAGCAGTACTTC. Translated, it gives CASRRDRKTYEQYF.

There are a few counts of this clonotype. The genes are TRBV3-1 and TRBJ2-1; 8 nucleotides align to TRBD2. Per the germline V gene, CDR1 is LGHDT and CDR2 is YNNKEL (reference sequence). The trim removed 1 base at V and 9 bases at J, leaving 5 bases unmatched. The CDR3 consists of 14 residues. Here the CDR3 DNA reads TGTGCCAGCAGCCAAGGACGCCTAGCGGGTGAGCAGTTCTTC. Residues: CASSQGRLAGEQFF.

The gene calls are TRBV7-9 and TRBJ2-1, with D perhaps matching TRBD1 or TRBD2 (5 bases each). V was shortened by 1 base and J by 1 base, with 11 bases between the two germline ends. Germline-derived CDR1 and CDR2 are SEHNR and FQNEAQ (reference sequence). The CDR3 spans 16 residues. CDR3 protein: CASSLGGYESYNEQFF. The CDR3 region has the DNA TGTGCCAGCAGCTTAGGGGGGTACGAGTCCTACAATGAGCAGTTCTTC.

This chain's CDR3 is CASSLRRWTSGNTGELFF. Here the CDR3 DNA reads TGTGCCAGCAGCTTACGCCGTTGGACTAGCGGGAACACCGGGGAGCTGTTTTTT. The chain joins TRBV7-2 to TRBJ2-2; 10 bases are shared with TRBD2. This CDR3 is built from 18 residues. Germline lookup yields CDR1 SGHTA and CDR2 FQGNSA. Trimming took 2 bases from V and 1 from J; bases not matched to a gene: 7.

The V and J genes are TRBV12-3 or TRBV12-4 and TRBJ2-1; D possibly matches TRBD1 or TRBD2 (5 bases each). Trimming pared 6 bases from V and 0 bases from J, leaving 12 bases between. The CDR3 is 15 residues long. In DNA, the CDR3 is TGTGCCAGCAGCCGGGGACGCGTCTCCTACAATGAGCAGTTCTTC. This sequence encodes CASSRGRVSYNEQFF.

This clonotype occurred a few times. V is TRBV4-1 and J is TRBJ2-1; no clear D. The CDR3 extends over 15 amino acids. V lost 4 bases and J 0 bases, leaving 10 bases between the germline ends. The germline V gene has CDR1 MGHRA and CDR2 YSYEKL. The CDR3 coding sequence is TGCGCCAGCAGCCCCACCCAGAGCTCCTACAATGAGCAGTTCTTC. As protein: CASSPTQSSYNEQFF.

The table lists this clonotype with a few counts. The V and J genes are TRBV6-2 or TRBV6-3 and TRBJ2-7, with D perhaps matching TRBD2 (5 bases). The CDR3 runs to 13 residues. With 10 bases removed from V and 3 bases from J, the gap between germline ends came to 16 bases. In germline, CDR1 is MNHEY, CDR2 SVGEGT. The CDR3 DNA follows: TGTGCCACCCTCGACGGGATACGCTACGAGCAGTACTTC. It is translated as CATLDGIRYEQYF.

Regarding this clonotype: Here the CDR3 omits its conserved ending phenylalanine or tryptophan, so a read error is the likely source. The V call is TRBV4-2, the J call TRBJ1-1; 11 positions match TRBD1. Germline lookup yields CDR1 LGHNA and CDR2 YNFKEQ. The CDR3 loop spans 15 amino acids. Trimming took 0 bases from V and 5 from J; bases not matched to a gene: 2. CDR3 bases: TGTGCCAGCAGCCAAGAGGACAGGGGGCGAACTGAAGCTTTCTCT. Residues: CASSQEDRGRTEAFS.